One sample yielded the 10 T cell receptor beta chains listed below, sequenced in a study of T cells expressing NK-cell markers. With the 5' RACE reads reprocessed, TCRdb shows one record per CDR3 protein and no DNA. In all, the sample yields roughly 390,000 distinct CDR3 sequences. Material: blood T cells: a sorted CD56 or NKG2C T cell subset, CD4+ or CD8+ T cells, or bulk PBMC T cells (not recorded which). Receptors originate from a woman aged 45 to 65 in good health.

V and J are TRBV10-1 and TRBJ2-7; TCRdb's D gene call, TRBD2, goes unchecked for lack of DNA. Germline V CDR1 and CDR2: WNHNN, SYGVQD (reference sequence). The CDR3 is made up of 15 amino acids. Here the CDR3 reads CASSESLAGNYEQYF.

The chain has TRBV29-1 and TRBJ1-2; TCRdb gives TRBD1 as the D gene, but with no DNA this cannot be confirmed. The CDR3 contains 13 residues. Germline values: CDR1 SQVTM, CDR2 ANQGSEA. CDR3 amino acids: CSVEPGTVYGYTF.

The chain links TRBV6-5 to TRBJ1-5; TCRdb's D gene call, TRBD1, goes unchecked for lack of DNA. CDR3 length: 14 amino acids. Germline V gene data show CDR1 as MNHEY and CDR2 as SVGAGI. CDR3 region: CASSKQGISQPQHF.

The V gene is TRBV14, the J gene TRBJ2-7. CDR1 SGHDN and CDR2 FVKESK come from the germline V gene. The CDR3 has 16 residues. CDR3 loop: CASSHLNRGYSYEQYF.

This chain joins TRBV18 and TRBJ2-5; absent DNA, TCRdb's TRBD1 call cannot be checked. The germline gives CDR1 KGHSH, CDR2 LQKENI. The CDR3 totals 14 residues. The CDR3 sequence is CASSPLQGGETQYF.

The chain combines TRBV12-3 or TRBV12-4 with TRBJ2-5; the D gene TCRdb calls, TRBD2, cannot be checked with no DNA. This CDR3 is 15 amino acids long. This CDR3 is CASRELAGGLETQYF.

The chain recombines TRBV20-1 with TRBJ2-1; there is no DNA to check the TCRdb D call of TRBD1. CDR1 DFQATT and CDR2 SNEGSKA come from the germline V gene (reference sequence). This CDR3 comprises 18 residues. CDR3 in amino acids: CSARGNGDRGHFYNEQFF.

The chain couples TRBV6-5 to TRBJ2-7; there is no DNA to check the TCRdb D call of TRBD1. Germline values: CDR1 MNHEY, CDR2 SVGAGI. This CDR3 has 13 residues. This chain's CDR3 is CASRNRVNYEQYF.

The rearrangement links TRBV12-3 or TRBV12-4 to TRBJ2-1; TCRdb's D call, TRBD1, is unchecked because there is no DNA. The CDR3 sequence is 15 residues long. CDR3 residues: CASSPSTGGFNEQFF.

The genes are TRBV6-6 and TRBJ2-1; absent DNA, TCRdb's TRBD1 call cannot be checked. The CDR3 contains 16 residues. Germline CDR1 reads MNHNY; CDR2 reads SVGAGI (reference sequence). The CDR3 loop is CASRDIRRGSYNEQFF.